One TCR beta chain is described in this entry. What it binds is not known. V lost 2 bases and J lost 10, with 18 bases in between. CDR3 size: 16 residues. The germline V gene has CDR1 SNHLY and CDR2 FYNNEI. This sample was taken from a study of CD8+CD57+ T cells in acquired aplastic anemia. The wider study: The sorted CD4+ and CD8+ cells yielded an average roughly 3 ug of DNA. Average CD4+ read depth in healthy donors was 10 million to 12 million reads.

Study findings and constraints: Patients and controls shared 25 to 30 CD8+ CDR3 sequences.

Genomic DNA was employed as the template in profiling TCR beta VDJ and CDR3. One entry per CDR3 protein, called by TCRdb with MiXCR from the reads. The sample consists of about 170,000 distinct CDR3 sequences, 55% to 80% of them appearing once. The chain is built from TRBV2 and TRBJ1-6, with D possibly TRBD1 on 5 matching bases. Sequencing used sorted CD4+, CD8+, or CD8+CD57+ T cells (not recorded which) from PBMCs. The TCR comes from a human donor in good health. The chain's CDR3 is CASSEPGGRGGSPLHF. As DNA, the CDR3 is TGTGCCAGCAGTGAACCAGGAGGGAGGGGAGGATCACCCCTCCACTTT.